This entry is about one T cell receptor beta chain. This may come from a read error, since a much larger clone is one base off. Every patient underwent thyroid surgery untreated. TCRdb re-called clones via MiXCR from the PCR reads. The sample yields over 25,000 clones, under 20% seen once. This sample is drawn from a study of metastatic and nonmetastatic thyroid tumors. Sequenced: blood. The receptor was isolated from a female donor with papillary thyroid cancer or a benign thyroid nodule (not recorded which). Some clones in this sample may be carry-over from other donors' samples.

The DNA for the CDR3 is TGTGCCAGCAGCACTCAATGGGGCAGGAGGGAGACCCAGTACTTC. The encoded protein is CASSTQWGRRETQYF. The J gene is TRBJ2-5, the V gene TRBV7-9; D possibly uses TRBD1 or TRBD2 (5 bases each). The CDR3 loop spans 15 amino acids. Trimming cost V 5 bases and J 5 bases, with 18 bases left between them. CDR1 and CDR2 (germline): SEHNR, FQNEAQ (reference sequence).